One and the same sample provided the 17 T cell receptor beta chains below, sequenced in a study of T-cell reconstitution after alpha-beta-depleted transplantation in children. For TCRbeta, the library was prepared with unique molecular identifiers. TCRdb used MiXCR to reprocess the PCR reads, holding one entry per CDR3 protein. The table shows 500,000 or so distinct CDR3 sequences, with 32% occurring only once. Sequenced here: PBMCs from the stem cell graft donor, sampled from the stem cell graft. All receptors derive from a human donor who donated a stem cell graft to a child with aplastic anemia.

A few counts support this clonotype. The chain links TRBV19 to TRBJ1-5; the match to TRBD1 covers 7 bases. The CDR3 runs to 17 residues. Unmatched junction bases numbered 11, after V lost 3 bases and J lost 3 bases. Germline assignment: CDR1 LNHDA and CDR2 SQIVND (reference sequence). CDR3 region: CASSIDLPGQTNQPQHF. The CDR3 DNA reads as TGTGCCAGTAGTATCGATCTTCCGGGACAGACCAATCAGCCCCAGCATTTT.

J is TRBJ1-2 and V is TRBV7-8; D call uncertain. This CDR3 contains 15 residues. Germline V gene sequence: CDR1 SGHVS, CDR2 FQNEAQ. V shed 1 base and J shed 4 bases, with 13 bases lying between them. CDR3 region: CASSLERSGTYGYTF. The CDR3 DNA is TGTGCCAGCAGCTTAGAGCGTTCGGGAACCTATGGCTACACCTTC. Together with reference TRBV7-8 and TRBJ1-2, the CDR3 gives the full variable domain: GAGVSQSPRYKVAKRGQDVALRCDPISGHVSLFWYQQALGQGPEFLTYFQNEAQLDKSGLPSDRFFAERPEGSVSTLKIQRTQQEDSAVYLCASSLERSGTYGYTFGSGTRLTVV.

This clonotype was observed a handful of times. The chain is built from TRBV5-1 and TRBJ2-5; D may correspond to TRBD1 or TRBD2 (5 bases each). The CDR3 is 14 amino acids. V was pared by 6 bases and J by 2 bases, with 14 bases between. The germline CDR1 and CDR2 sequences are SGHRS and YFSETQ. In DNA, the CDR3 is TGCGCCAGCACCCCCTCAGGGAGTCAAGAGACCCAGTACTTC. Amino acids: CASTPSGSQETQYF.

The V call is TRBV25-1, the J call TRBJ2-5; a possible D gene is TRBD1 (6 bases). Trimming left V 3 bases short and J 4 bases short, with 9 bases between. This CDR3 spans 13 amino acids. Germline CDR1 and CDR2: MGHDK and SYGVNS. The CDR3 sequence: CASSDVRGETQYF. The DNA for the CDR3 is TGTGCCAGCAGTGATGTCAGGGGAGAGACCCAGTACTTC.

This clonotype was picked up a small number of times. This rearrangement joins TRBV7-9 to TRBJ2-7; D possibly uses TRBD1 or TRBD2 (5 bases each). Germline V lookup: CDR1 SEHNR, CDR2 FQNEAQ (reference sequence). The CDR3 has 15 amino acids. Trimming pared 1 base from V and 4 bases from J, leaving 14 bases between. The CDR3 reads CASSLGIGWGYEQYF. The CDR3 DNA is TGTGCCAGCAGCTTAGGTATCGGTTGGGGGTACGAGCAGTACTTC.

The chain carries TRBV12-3 or TRBV12-4 and TRBJ2-4, with D maybe TRBD2 (5 bases). CDR3 size: 15 residues. Trimming pared 5 bases from V and 0 bases from J, leaving 11 bases between. This CDR3 is CASSGLLLAKNIQYF. CDR3 DNA sequence: TGTGCCAGCAGTGGACTGCTTCTAGCCAAAAACATTCAGTACTTC.

This clonotype was detected only a few times. J is TRBJ2-2 and V is TRBV12-3 or TRBV12-4, with D possibly TRBD2 on 7 matching bases. This CDR3 contains 14 residues. Trimming pared 8 bases from V and 1 base from J, leaving 11 bases between. The CDR3: CASGGALNTGELFF. The CDR3 DNA is TGTGCCAGCGGGGGGGCCCTGAACACCGGGGAGCTGTTTTTT.

This clonotype has more than one count but fewer than ten. The chain carries TRBV19 and TRBJ1-4; 8 bases line up with TRBD1. The CDR3 totals 14 residues. CDR1 is LNHDA and CDR2 is SQIVND in the germline V gene (reference sequence). V dropped 3 bases and J dropped 5; count of bases not matched to a gene: 2. The CDR3 protein is CASSIRQGNEKLFF. CDR3 nucleotide sequence: TGTGCCAGTAGTATCCGACAGGGGAATGAAAAACTGTTTTTT.

The V gene is TRBV6-2 or TRBV6-3, the J gene TRBJ1-5, with no clear D. Germline-derived CDR1 and CDR2 are MNHEY and SVGEGT. The germline V and J ends were trimmed by 1 base and 3 bases, with 10 bases remaining between them. The CDR3 loop spans 15 amino acids. In DNA, the CDR3 is TGTGCCAGCAGTTACTATAGTTCAGACAATCAGCCCCAGCATTTT. Protein: CASSYYSSDNQPQHF.

This clonotype has just a few counts. The chain links TRBV28 to TRBJ1-1; D possibly corresponds to TRBD1 (5 bases). Germline V CDR1 and CDR2: MDHEN, SYDVKM. V lost 10 bases to trimming and J lost 1 base, with 13 bases between them. CDR3 length equals 13 residues. This chain's CDR3 is CATLVTANTEAFF. The DNA of the CDR3 is TGTGCCACCTTAGTGACAGCGAACACTGAAGCTTTCTTT.

V and J are TRBV7-8 and TRBJ1-3, with a possible D match to TRBD1 (6 bases). The V and J ends lost 6 bases and 4 bases respectively, with 16 bases between them. In germline, CDR1 is SGHVS, CDR2 FQNEAQ. This CDR3 has 15 residues. The DNA of the CDR3 is TGTGCCAGCAGACCAGGCCGGACAGCCGGAAACACCATATATTTT. As protein: CASRPGRTAGNTIYF.

This clonotype was counted at least ten times. This chain links TRBV28 with TRBJ1-1; maybe TRBD1 (5 bases). Germline V gene lookup returns CDR1 MDHEN and CDR2 SYDVKM. The CDR3 has 14 residues. V lost 2 bases and J 1 base, leaving 8 bases between the germline ends. This CDR3 reads CASSLTTGNTEAFF. DNA for the CDR3: TGTGCCAGCAGTTTAACCACAGGGAACACTGAAGCTTTCTTT.

The chain couples TRBV20-1 to TRBJ2-1; unclear D gene. In germline, CDR1 is DFQATT, CDR2 SNEGSKA (reference sequence). This CDR3 comprises 12 residues. V was trimmed by 5 bases and J by 9 bases, leaving 14 bases between them. The CDR3 nucleotides read TGCAGTGCTTCCCGACCCGACGGTGAGCAGTTCTTC. Translation: CSASRPDGEQFF.

The V call is TRBV28, the J call TRBJ2-5; unclear D gene. The germline V gene has CDR1 MDHEN and CDR2 SYDVKM. Trimming pared 8 bases from V and 4 bases from J, leaving 8 bases between. The CDR3 is 11 residues long. The chain's CDR3 is CASWWRETQYF. The CDR3 DNA follows: TGTGCCAGCTGGTGGCGAGAGACCCAGTACTTC. Supplemented by reference TRBV28 and TRBJ2-5, the full variable domain reads DVKVTQSSRYLVKRTGEKVFLECVQDMDHENMFWYRQDPGLGLRLIYFSYDVKMKEKGDIPEGYSVSREKKERFSLILESASTNQTSMYLCASWWRETQYFGPGTRLLVL.

The chain couples TRBV10-3 to TRBJ2-1; D might be TRBD2 (5 bases). Per the germline V gene, CDR1 is ENHRY and CDR2 is SYGVKD. Trimming left V 6 bases short and J 0 bases short, with 12 bases between. The CDR3 runs 15 residues. This chain's CDR3 is CAIRGLESSYNEQFF. Here the CDR3 DNA reads TGTGCCATCAGAGGACTGGAAAGCTCCTACAATGAGCAGTTCTTC.

V gene TRBV7-3 combines with J gene TRBJ1-2, with TRBD1 identical over 9 bases. Germline lookup yields CDR1 SGHTA and CDR2 FQGTGA. The CDR3 spans 13 residues. Trimming at V came to 4 bases and at J to 7 bases, leaving 4 bases not matched to a gene. CDR3 DNA: TGTGCCAGCAGCTCTACAGGGGGCTCTGGCTACACCTTC. This translates into CASSSTGGSGYTF.

The gene calls are TRBV7-2 and TRBJ1-3; D is perhaps TRBD1 (5 bases). Germline V gene data show CDR1 as SGHTA and CDR2 as FQGNSA. V was clipped by 5 bases and J by 9 bases, with 14 bases between them. The CDR3 runs to 13 residues. The CDR3, as DNA: TGTGCCAGCAGCCTGAGGGAAAGGGGCACCATATATTTT. Translating gives CASSLRERGTIYF. Using reference TRBV7-2 and TRBJ1-3 for the parts outside the CDR3, the full variable domain is GAGVSQSPSNKVTEKGKDVELRCDPISGHTALYWYRQSLGQGLEFLIYFQGNSAPDKSGLPSDRFSAERTGGSVSTLTIQRTQQEDSAVYLCASSLRERGTIYFGEGSWLTVV.